This T cell receptor beta chain was retrieved from a study of neurological immune-mediated disorders. Overall study findings and caveats: Among expanded clones, no CDR3 amino acid sequences were shared across subjects, a pattern suggesting private repertoires in all groups.

This clonotype was seen repeatedly, ten times or more. Its cognate antigen is unknown. The length of the CDR3 is 16 residues. Per the germline V gene, CDR1 is DFQATT and CDR2 is SNEGSKA (reference sequence). Trimming pared 5 bases from V and 0 bases from J, leaving 17 bases between. cDNA synthesis was performed by 5'RACE with 10-nucleotide random UMIs. TCRdb called the 5' RACE reads again in MiXCR, with one record for every CDR3 protein. In the table there are around 30,000 distinct CDR3 sequences, 2.5% of which are singletons. Sequencing was carried out using PBMCs. This chain connects TRBV20-1 to TRBJ1-3, with D unclear. The receptor was derived from a woman aged 50 to 60 with multiple sclerosis. CDR3 DNA sequence: TGCAGTGCTGCTCCCTTTCAATCCTACTCTGGAAACACCATATATTTT. It codes for CSAAPFQSYSGNTIYF.